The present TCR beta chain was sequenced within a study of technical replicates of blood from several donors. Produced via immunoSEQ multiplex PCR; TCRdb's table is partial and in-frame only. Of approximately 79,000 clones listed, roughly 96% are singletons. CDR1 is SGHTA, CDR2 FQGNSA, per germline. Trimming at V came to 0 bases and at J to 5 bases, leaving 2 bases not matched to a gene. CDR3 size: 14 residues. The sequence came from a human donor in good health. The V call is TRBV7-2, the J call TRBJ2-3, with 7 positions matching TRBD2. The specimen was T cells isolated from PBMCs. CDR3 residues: CASSLAGGEDTQYF. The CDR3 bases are TGTGCCAGCAGCTTAGCGGGAGGGGAAGATACGCAGTATTTT.